This T cell receptor (beta chain) was identified in a study of cytotoxic CD8 clonotypes in ibrutinib-treated CLL. Overall study: Sequenced samples delivered averages of some 260,000 productive templates and around 94,000 productive rearrangements.

V lost 6 bases and J 7 bases, leaving 18 bases between the germline ends. The CDR3 has 14 amino acids. Germline V gene data show CDR1 as SEHNR and CDR2 as FQNEAQ (reference sequence). This clone showed up just a few times. Clones were read by immunoSEQ multiplex PCR, and TCRdb kept only the in-frame ones, dropping some. This sample has about 160,000 clones, with 84% found just once. The chain has TRBV7-9 and TRBJ1-2; a weak D match, TRBD1 (6 bases). The sample consisted of PBMCs, taken after 24 months of ibrutinib treatment. The TCR was taken from a human donor with chronic lymphocytic leukemia. The CDR3 sequence: CASRVDRSSGGYTF. For the CDR3, the DNA is TGTGCCAGCAGGGTCGACAGGAGCTCTGGTGGCTACACCTTC. Complete variable domain (other parts from reference TRBV7-9 and TRBJ1-2): DTGVSQNPRHKITKRGQNVTFRCDPISEHNRLYWYRQTLGQGPEFLTYFQNEAQLEKSRLLSDRFSAERPKGSFSTLEIQRTEQGDSAMYLCASRVDRSSGGYTFGSGTRLTVV.